One sample yielded the 26 T cell receptor beta chains listed below, sequenced in a study of cytomegalovirus exposure and HLA in healthy donors. Primers for the PCR totalled 60 Vbeta and 13 Jbeta. Only in-frame clones appear in the TCRdb table, and some are missing; sequencing was by immunoSEQ multiplex PCR. In the table there are approximately 220,000 clones, roughly 70% of which are singletons. The specimen was PBMCs. These receptors came from a woman aged 25 to 45 in good health and CMV-seronegative.

The DNA of the CDR3 is TGTGCCAGCCGAAGCTTAGAACACAGCCAAGAGACCCAGTACTTC. Amino acids: CASRSLEHSQETQYF. V and J are TRBV13 and TRBJ2-5; D unresolved. Trimming cost V 8 bases and J 1 base, with 17 bases left between them. CDR1 is PRHDT and CDR2 is FYEKMQ in the germline V gene (reference sequence). The CDR3 is 15 amino acids.

The chain combines TRBV5-1 with TRBJ2-3; TRBD2 aligns across 13 bases. Trimming at V came to 5 bases and at J to 5 bases, leaving 8 bases not matched to a gene. The CDR3 runs 16 residues. Germline V CDR1 and CDR2: SGHRS, YFSETQ. This CDR3 reads CASRPGLAGDGDTQYF. The CDR3 nucleotides are TGCGCCAGCAGACCCGGACTAGCGGGAGATGGAGATACGCAGTATTTT.

This chain links TRBV19 with TRBJ2-7; D is undetermined. V was trimmed by 3 bases and J by 4 bases, leaving 7 bases between them. The CDR3 length is 12 residues. The V gene's germline CDR1 is LNHDA and CDR2 SQIVND (reference sequence). CDR3: CASSMPGYEQYF. CDR3 bases: TGTGCCAGTAGTATGCCCGGTTACGAGCAGTACTTC.

The gene calls are TRBV7-8 and TRBJ1-1, with D perhaps TRBD1 (5 bases). From germline, CDR1 is SGHVS and CDR2 FQNEAQ. The V end was cut by 5 bases, the J end by 1 base, with 17 bases between. The CDR3 has 16 amino acids. The CDR3 nucleotides are TGTGCCAGCAGCCCCCGGGACGGGGGTACGAACACTGAAGCTTTCTTT. Protein sequence: CASSPRDGGTNTEAFF. Using reference TRBV7-8 and TRBJ1-1 for the parts outside the CDR3, the full variable domain is GAGVSQSPRYKVAKRGQDVALRCDPISGHVSLFWYQQALGQGPEFLTYFQNEAQLDKSGLPSDRFFAERPEGSVSTLKIQRTQQEDSAVYLCASSPRDGGTNTEAFFGQGTRLTVV.

This clone was observed once. An end of the junction differs from the germline gene, which may be a read error. J is TRBJ1-2 and V is TRBV6-1, with D hard to call. The CDR3 has 17 residues. The germline CDR1 and CDR2 sequences are MNHNS and SASEGT. CDR3 sequence (DNA): TGTGACAGCAGTGCGTACCCCGGGAGTGGAGGAAACTATGGCTACACCTTC. It codes for CDSSAYPGSGGNYGYTF.

CDR3 amino acids: CASSESVAGVANTGELFF. DNA of the CDR3: TGCGCCAGCAGTGAGTCGGTAGCGGGAGTCGCGAACACCGGGGAGCTGTTTTTT. The chain links TRBV10-1 to TRBJ2-2, with TRBD2 identical over 9 bases. Germline V lookup: CDR1 WNHNN, CDR2 SYGVQD (reference sequence). The CDR3 covers 18 residues. J gave up 0 bases and V 0 bases, and 5 bases lay outside the gene matches.

The rearrangement links TRBV19 to TRBJ1-1, with TRBD1 as a possible D gene (5 bases). The CDR3 covers 14 residues. V was pared by 3 bases and J by 1 base, with 9 bases between. Germline V gives CDR1 LNHDA, CDR2 SQIVND (reference sequence). The CDR3 is CASSMPGGNTEAFF. The CDR3 DNA reads TGTGCCAGTAGTATGCCGGGGGGGAACACTGAAGCTTTCTTT.

In DNA, the CDR3 is TGTGCCAGCAGGGCCGGGACACCTCTCTCTGGAAACACCATATATTTT. Encoded protein: CASRAGTPLSGNTIYF. This rearrangement joins TRBV2 to TRBJ1-3; possible D gene TRBD1, 6 bases. Trimming cost V 6 bases and J 0 bases, with 15 bases left between them. CDR3 length: 16 amino acids. Germline values: CDR1 SNHLY, CDR2 FYNNEI.

CDR3 residues: CASSAEPGQGEETQYF. The CDR3 nucleotides are TGTGCCAGCAGCGCGGAACCGGGACAGGGGGAAGAGACCCAGTACTTC. The chain joins TRBV7-3 to TRBJ2-5; 11 nucleotides align to TRBD1. CDR3 length: 16 amino acids. Germline CDR1 is SGHTA and CDR2 is FQGTGA. Losses at the gene ends were 5 bases for V and 3 bases for J; bases not matched to a gene: 8.

This clone was seen a handful of times. This chain uses TRBV30 with TRBJ2-7, with D perhaps matching TRBD2 (7 bases). The germline gives CDR1 GTSNPN, CDR2 SVGIG (reference sequence). The V end lost 2 bases, the J end lost 9 bases, and 17 bases lay between the germline ends. CDR3 length: 13 amino acids. The CDR3 spells CAWSLPGGRGQYF. The CDR3, as DNA: TGTGCCTGGAGTCTTCCGGGGGGCCGCGGGCAGTACTTC.

This chain joins TRBV11-1 and TRBJ1-1; 10 positions agree with TRBD1. Trimming at V came to 5 bases and at J to 0 bases, leaving 6 bases not matched to a gene. Germline CDR1 reads SGHAT; CDR2 reads FQDESV (reference sequence). This CDR3 contains 16 residues. The CDR3 sequence: CASSTRQGALNTEAFF. In nucleotides, the CDR3 is TGTGCCAGCAGCACCCGACAGGGGGCTTTGAACACTGAAGCTTTCTTT.

J is TRBJ2-7 and V is TRBV7-2; 10 nucleotides agree with TRBD2. V lost 1 base and J lost 0; bases outside the gene matches: 3. Germline CDR1 SGHTA, CDR2 FQGNSA. This CDR3 is 16 amino acids long. The CDR3 loop is CASSLVASGSSYEQYF. The CDR3 bases are TGTGCCAGCAGCTTAGTTGCTAGCGGGAGCTCCTACGAGCAGTACTTC.

This clone came up a few times. The chain couples TRBV2 to TRBJ2-1; 9 bases are a match to TRBD1. Trimming took 5 bases from V and 12 from J; bases not matched to a gene: 17. The CDR3 is 16 amino acids. Germline CDR1 reads SNHLY; CDR2 reads FYNNEI. CDR3 nucleotide sequence: TGTGCCAGCAGTAACCGGCTGGGGACAGGGACTGGTTGGCAGTTCTTC. Residues: CASSNRLGTGTGWQFF. Full variable domain (remainder filled in from reference TRBV2 and TRBJ2-1): EPEVTQTPSHQVTQMGQEVILRCVPISNHLYFYWYRQILGQKVEFLVSFYNNEISEKSEIFDDQFSVERPDGSNFTLKIRSTKLEDSAMYFCASSNRLGTGTGWQFFGPGTRLTVL.

CDR3 sequence reads: CASSLGGLRGSPLHF. CDR3 DNA sequence: TGTGCCAGCAGCTTAGGTGGCCTACGGGGTTCACCCCTCCACTTT. The chain couples TRBV11-2 to TRBJ1-6, with unresolved D. The germline gives CDR1 SGHAT, CDR2 FQNNGV. V was shortened by 1 base and J by 9 bases, with 13 bases between the two germline ends. The CDR3 extends over 15 amino acids.

J is TRBJ2-7 and V is TRBV11-3, with D tentatively TRBD2 (6 bases). Germline V gives CDR1 SGHNT, CDR2 YENEEA. Trimming stripped 2 bases from V and 3 bases from J, with 11 bases between. The CDR3 totals 14 residues. CDR3 DNA sequence: TGTGCCAGCAGCTTACGGGGGATAAGCTACGAGCAGTACTTC. Protein product: CASSLRGISYEQYF.

The genes are TRBV30 and TRBJ1-2; D gene uncertain. This CDR3 has 15 amino acids. The V and J ends lost 1 base and 8 bases respectively, with 20 bases between them. CDR1 and CDR2 (germline): GTSNPN, SVGIG (reference sequence). CDR3 sequence (DNA): TGTGCCTGGAGTGGGACGCGGGCGGAGATCGGCGGCTACACCTTC. It encodes CAWSGTRAEIGGYTF. Supplemented by reference TRBV30 and TRBJ1-2, the full variable domain reads SQTIHQWPATLVQPVGSPLSLECTVEGTSNPNLYWYRQAAGRGLQLLFYSVGIGQISSEVPQNLSASRPQDRQFILSSKKLLLSDSGFYLCAWSGTRAEIGGYTFGSGTRLTVV.

The chain has TRBV4-3 and TRBJ1-1, with 9 nucleotides matching TRBD1. The germline V gene encodes CDR1 LGHNA and CDR2 YSLEER. The CDR3 runs to 15 residues. V was pared by 2 bases and J by 8 bases, with 9 bases of the junction left unmatched. CDR3 bases: TGCGCCAGCAGCCAAAAACAGGGACAGGGTGAAGAAGCTTTCTTT. It translates to CASSQKQGQGEEAFF.

Written as DNA, the CDR3 is TGTGCCAGCAGATTGGACAGGAATACCTACGAGCAGTACTTC. Translating gives CASRLDRNTYEQYF. The chain is built from TRBV6-5 and TRBJ2-7, with TRBD1 identical over 7 bases. The ends lost 6 bases at V and 2 bases at J; junction bases unmatched: 7. Germline V lookup: CDR1 MNHEY, CDR2 SVGAGI. The CDR3 extends over 14 amino acids.

The rearrangement links TRBV9 to TRBJ1-1; perhaps TRBD1 as D (6 bases). Germline CDR1 is SGDLS and CDR2 is YYNGEE. The V end was cut by 4 bases, the J end by 3 bases, with 16 bases between. CDR3 length: 15 residues. As DNA, the CDR3 is TGTGCCAGCAGCCCCCCGGGACACCTCTACACTGAAGCTTTCTTT. This encodes CASSPPGHLYTEAFF.

Only a few counts were recorded for this clone. The rearrangement joins TRBV6-5 to TRBJ1-1; D uncertain. Germline assignment: CDR1 MNHEY and CDR2 SVGAGI. This CDR3 comprises 11 residues. Between the trimmed V and J ends, which lost 7 bases and 1 base, there was a span of 4 bases. CDR3 amino acids: CASKANTEAFF. CDR3 coding DNA: TGTGCCAGCAAAGCGAACACTGAAGCTTTCTTT.

This clone occurred a few times. The gene calls are TRBV14 and TRBJ1-2; D might be TRBD1 (5 bases). The V end was cut by 4 bases, the J end by 8 bases, with 11 bases between. The CDR3 covers 12 residues. Germline CDR1 is SGHDN and CDR2 is FVKESK. CDR3 in DNA: TGTGCCAGCAGCCCGGGGGGATACGGCTACACCTTC. As protein: CASSPGGYGYTF.

The V gene is TRBV7-2, the J gene TRBJ2-1, with 7 bases lining up with TRBD1. The CDR3 runs to 16 residues. Per the germline V gene, CDR1 is SGHTA and CDR2 is FQGNSA. J lost 9 bases, V lost 3 bases, and 14 bases had no gene match. In DNA form, the CDR3 reads TGTGCCAGCAGCTTCTTTAGCGAGGGGGCTAAGAGTGAGCAGTTCTTC. Amino acids: CASSFFSEGAKSEQFF.

This clone has a handful of counts. The same CDR3 is also encoded by other DNA sequences in this sample. The chain has TRBV11-3 and TRBJ1-1; weak D call: TRBD1 (6 bases). The CDR3 is made up of 14 amino acids. Germline CDR1 SGHNT, CDR2 YENEEA. V lost 1 base and J lost 0, with 6 bases in between. CDR3 residues: CASSLAGVNTEAFF. The CDR3 bases are TGTGCCAGCAGCTTAGCAGGGGTGAACACTGAAGCTTTCTTT.

The V call is TRBV14, the J call TRBJ2-3, with 10 bases identical to TRBD1. Germline V gene lookup returns CDR1 SGHDN and CDR2 FVKESK. The CDR3 consists of 17 residues. Germline trimming cut 2 bases from V and 2 bases from J; bases unmatched to any gene: 7. CDR3 bases: TGTGCCAGCAGCCAAAGGACAGGGGGAATTTACACAGATACGCAGTATTTT. Its protein product is CASSQRTGGIYTDTQYF.

The rearrangement uses TRBV6-5 and TRBJ1-4; D not certain. CDR3 size: 12 residues. Trimming shortened V by 11 bases and J by 0 bases, and 7 bases separated the two germline ends. In germline, CDR1 is MNHEY, CDR2 SVGAGI. This chain's CDR3 is CASGATNEKLFF. In nucleotides, the CDR3 is TGTGCCTCCGGGGCAACTAATGAAAAACTGTTTTTT.

This chain uses TRBV18 with TRBJ2-7; 10 bases agree with TRBD1. Germline V gives CDR1 KGHSH, CDR2 LQKENI. The V and J ends lost 1 base and 3 bases, in that order; junction bases with no gene match: 6. CDR3 length equals 16 residues. The CDR3 DNA follows: TGTGCCAGCTCACCACGCTCCGGGACAGGGGACTACGAGCAGTACTTC. This gives the protein CASSPRSGTGDYEQYF.